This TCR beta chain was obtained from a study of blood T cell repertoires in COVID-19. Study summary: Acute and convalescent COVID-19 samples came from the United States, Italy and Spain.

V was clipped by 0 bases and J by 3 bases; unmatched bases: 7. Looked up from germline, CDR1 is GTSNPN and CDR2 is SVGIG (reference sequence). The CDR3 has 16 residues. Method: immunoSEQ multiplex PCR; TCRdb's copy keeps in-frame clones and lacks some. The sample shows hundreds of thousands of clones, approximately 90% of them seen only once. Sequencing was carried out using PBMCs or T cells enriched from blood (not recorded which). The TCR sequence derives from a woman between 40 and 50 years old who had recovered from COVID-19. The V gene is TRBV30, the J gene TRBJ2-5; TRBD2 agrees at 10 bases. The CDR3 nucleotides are TGTGCCTGGAGTGTAGACTGGACTAGCGGTAAAGAGACCCAGTACTTC. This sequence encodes CAWSVDWTSGKETQYF.